This T cell receptor (beta chain) was sequenced during a study of OX40 agonist ivuxolimab in advanced cancers. Study as a whole: Participants, around 80% male, averaged approximately 60 years of age, ranging from about 23 to 85.

Study observations and caveats: With doses of 0.1 to 3.0 mg/kg, CD4+ and CD8+ blood T cells had undergone clonal expansion by week 6.

As regards this clone: Its antigen remains unidentified.

Autoimmune disease history or systemic immunosuppression meant exclusion. Blood draws occurred at baseline, cycle 4 day 1, and cycle 7 day 1. Trimming shortened V by 5 bases and J by 0 bases, and 11 bases separated the two germline ends. The germline V gene encodes CDR1 LNHDA and CDR2 SQIVND (reference sequence). The CDR3 has 15 residues. Method: immunoSEQ multiplex PCR; TCRdb's copy keeps in-frame clones and lacks some. This table holds approximately 57,000 clones, 83% found once. The sequence came from an adult with an advanced solid tumor such as melanoma, head and neck, liver or kidney cancer. The chain combines TRBV19 with TRBJ2-1; D is unclear. This specimen consisted of CD4+ or CD8+ T cells sorted from blood, obtained in a trial of the OX40 agonist ivuxolimab. CDR3 residues: CASSLHQSSYNEQFF. The CDR3 DNA reads as TGTGCCAGTAGTTTGCACCAGAGCTCCTACAATGAGCAGTTCTTC. Drawing the rest from reference TRBV19 and TRBJ2-1, the complete variable domain is DGGITQSPKYLFRKEGQNVTLSCEQNLNHDAMYWYRQDPGQGLRLIYYSQIVNDFQKGDIAEGYSVSREKKESFPLTVTSAQKNPTAFYLCASSLHQSSYNEQFFGPGTRLTVL.